The rows below give T cell receptor beta chains drawn from one sample of a study of identifying expanded T cells in peripheral blood. Profiling relied on immunoSEQ multiplex PCR, and the TCRdb table lists in-frame clones only, not all of them. The data hold approximately 90,000 clones, with roughly 86% observed a single time. Material: blood. These receptor sequences come from a person aged 18 to 70 in good health. Both conserved end residues are part of each CDR3. Fields, in order: D gene, clone size, J gene, V gene, CDR3 DNA, CDR3 protein. The D gene is left open where the match is weak. The size entry is marked missing in some rows and otherwise reads once, few, many or a size class.

d_call: -
clone_size: -
j_call: TRBJ2-1
v_call: TRBV6-6
cdr3_nt: TGTGCCAGCAGTTACCCTAGGGGGGGGGATTACAATGAGCAGTTCTTC
cdr3_aa: CASSYPRGGDYNEQFF

d_call: -
clone_size: -
j_call: TRBJ2-3
v_call: TRBV28
cdr3_nt: TGTGCCAGCAAGGAGACGAGCGCAACAGTCACAGATACGCAGTATTTT
cdr3_aa: CASKETSATVTDTQYF

d_call: -
clone_size: few
j_call: TRBJ1-5
v_call: TRBV6-5
cdr3_nt: TGTGCCAGCAGTTACTCTCGGGATAGGGGCAATCAGCCCCAGCATTTT
cdr3_aa: CASSYSRDRGNQPQHF

d_call: TRBD2
clone_size: -
j_call: TRBJ2-1
v_call: TRBV15
cdr3_nt: TGTGCCACCAGCAGAGAACTAGCGGGAGGTGACAATGAGCAGTTCTTC
cdr3_aa: CATSRELAGGDNEQFF

d_call: -
clone_size: -
j_call: TRBJ2-5
v_call: TRBV21-1
cdr3_nt: TGTGGTAACCAGGGGGGGACCCAGTACTTC
cdr3_aa: CGNQGGTQYF

d_call: -
clone_size: -
j_call: TRBJ2-7
v_call: TRBV15
cdr3_nt: TGTGCCACCAGCTCCTATACAGGAGGGATCCTATACGAGCAGTACTTC
cdr3_aa: CATSSYTGGILYEQYF

d_call: -
clone_size: -
j_call: TRBJ2-5
v_call: TRBV6-1
cdr3_nt: TGTGCCAGCAGTGAGCGGAGGGAGACCCAGTACTTC
cdr3_aa: CASSERRETQYF

d_call: TRBD2
clone_size: once
j_call: TRBJ2-1
v_call: TRBV6-4
cdr3_nt: TGTGCCAGCAGTGACTCAAGCGGGGTTTACAATGAGCAGTTCTTC
cdr3_aa: CASSDSSGVYNEQFF

d_call: -
clone_size: -
j_call: TRBJ2-3
v_call: TRBV29-1
cdr3_nt: TGCAGCGTTGAAAGACGGCCCACAGATACGCAGTATTTT
cdr3_aa: CSVERRPTDTQYF

d_call: -
clone_size: few
j_call: TRBJ2-3
v_call: TRBV6-4
cdr3_nt: TGTGCCAGCAGTGACGGGGGGGCCACAGATACGCAGTATTTT
cdr3_aa: CASSDGGATDTQYF

d_call: -
clone_size: few
j_call: TRBJ1-2
v_call: TRBV6-5
cdr3_nt: TGTGCCAGCACCACGGCCAGGGTAAACTATGGCTACACCTTC
cdr3_aa: CASTTARVNYGYTF

d_call: TRBD2
clone_size: -
j_call: TRBJ2-7
v_call: TRBV5-4
cdr3_nt: TGTGCCAGCAGCGGGGGACTAGCGGCCTACGAGCAGTACTTC
cdr3_aa: CASSGGLAAYEQYF

d_call: -
clone_size: -
j_call: TRBJ1-2
v_call: TRBV5-1
cdr3_nt: TGCGCCAGCAGCTTGGAAGCAGTTAACTATGGCTACACCTTC
cdr3_aa: CASSLEAVNYGYTF

d_call: TRBD1
clone_size: -
j_call: TRBJ2-7
v_call: TRBV25-1
cdr3_nt: TGTGCCAGCAGTCCCCGGGACAGAACCTACGAGCAGTACTTC
cdr3_aa: CASSPRDRTYEQYF

d_call: -
clone_size: -
j_call: TRBJ1-2
v_call: TRBV19
cdr3_nt: TGTGCCAGTAGTCCCAGGGGTATTGGCTATGGCTACACCTTC
cdr3_aa: CASSPRGIGYGYTF

d_call: -
clone_size: -
j_call: TRBJ2-7
v_call: TRBV13
cdr3_nt: TGTGCCAGCAGCCAAAGTGGAGGGGGCACTTCCTACGAGCAGTACTTC
cdr3_aa: CASSQSGGGTSYEQYF

d_call: -
clone_size: -
j_call: TRBJ2-1
v_call: TRBV6-1
cdr3_nt: TGTGCCAGCAGTGCTTCACAGATCAATGAGCAGTTCTTC
cdr3_aa: CASSASQINEQFF

d_call: -
clone_size: -
j_call: TRBJ2-3
v_call: TRBV6-1
cdr3_nt: TGTGCCAGCCCGAAGGACGGGACAGATACGCAGTATTTT
cdr3_aa: CASPKDGTDTQYF

d_call: -
clone_size: -
j_call: TRBJ2-7
v_call: TRBV5-6
cdr3_nt: TGTGCCAGCAGCTTCCCGGGACAACCCTACGAGCAGTACTTC
cdr3_aa: CASSFPGQPYEQYF

d_call: TRBD2
clone_size: -
j_call: TRBJ2-1
v_call: TRBV27
cdr3_nt: TGTGCCAGCAGTCCTTTCGGGGGGGCGAATGAGCAGTTCTTC
cdr3_aa: CASSPFGGANEQFF

d_call: -
clone_size: -
j_call: TRBJ2-3
v_call: TRBV15
cdr3_nt: TGTGCCACCAGCAGAGATCGGCAGGGGCCAGATACGCAGTATTTT
cdr3_aa: CATSRDRQGPDTQYF

d_call: -
clone_size: -
j_call: TRBJ1-1
v_call: TRBV10-2
cdr3_nt: TGCGCCAGCAGTGATCAAATTAACACTGAAGCTTTCTTT
cdr3_aa: CASSDQINTEAFF

d_call: TRBD1
clone_size: -
j_call: TRBJ1-5
v_call: TRBV28
cdr3_nt: TGTGCCAGCAGTCCGGACAGGGATAGCAATCAGCCCCAGCATTTT
cdr3_aa: CASSPDRDSNQPQHF

d_call: -
clone_size: -
j_call: TRBJ2-1
v_call: TRBV7-9
cdr3_nt: TGTGCCAGCAGCTTAGATAGTGGACGGTCAGTTCGCTTCTTC
cdr3_aa: CASSLDSGRSVRFF

d_call: -
clone_size: once
j_call: TRBJ2-6
v_call: TRBV9
cdr3_nt: TGTGCCAGCAGCGCCCCGGGCAGCTCTGGGGCCAACGTCCTGACTTTC
cdr3_aa: CASSAPGSSGANVLTF

d_call: TRBD1
clone_size: few
j_call: TRBJ1-2
v_call: TRBV5-1
cdr3_nt: TGCGCCAGCAGCGCGGGACAGGGAGACTATGGCTACACCTTC
cdr3_aa: CASSAGQGDYGYTF

d_call: -
clone_size: once
j_call: TRBJ1-4
v_call: TRBV6-1
cdr3_nt: TGTGCCACCTCCCAGTTGGCAGGTGAAAAACTGTTTTTT
cdr3_aa: CATSQLAGEKLFF

d_call: TRBD2
clone_size: -
j_call: TRBJ2-3
v_call: TRBV11-3
cdr3_nt: TGTGCCAGCAGCCCCCGGGACTACACAGATACGCAGTATTTT
cdr3_aa: CASSPRDYTDTQYF

d_call: -
clone_size: -
j_call: TRBJ2-7
v_call: TRBV7-9
cdr3_nt: TGTGCCAGCAGCTTAGGCAACAGGGCAGAGCAGTACTTC
cdr3_aa: CASSLGNRAEQYF

d_call: -
clone_size: -
j_call: TRBJ1-6
v_call: TRBV30
cdr3_nt: TGTGCCTCCCGGGAATTTAACTCCTATAATTCACCCCTCCACTTT
cdr3_aa: CASREFNSYNSPLHF

d_call: TRBD2
clone_size: -
j_call: TRBJ2-2
v_call: TRBV27
cdr3_nt: TGTGCCAGCAGTACACCCGGGACTAGCGGGAGGGACGGGGAGCTGTTTTTT
cdr3_aa: CASSTPGTSGRDGELFF

d_call: TRBD1
clone_size: -
j_call: TRBJ2-6
v_call: TRBV19
cdr3_nt: TGTGCCAGTGCCCCGGGACAGGGAACCCTAAGAGCCTCTGGGGCCAACGTCCTGACTTTC
cdr3_aa: CASAPGQGTLRASGANVLTF

d_call: -
clone_size: -
j_call: TRBJ2-3
v_call: TRBV5-1
cdr3_nt: TGCGCCAGCAGCCCGGGCCCTACCCCCACAGATACGCAGTATTTT
cdr3_aa: CASSPGPTPTDTQYF

d_call: TRBD2
clone_size: -
j_call: TRBJ2-3
v_call: TRBV9
cdr3_nt: TGTGCCAGCAGCCTCTCGGGACTAGCGGGAGGGCCTACAGATACGCAGTATTTT
cdr3_aa: CASSLSGLAGGPTDTQYF

d_call: -
clone_size: -
j_call: TRBJ1-2
v_call: TRBV4-3
cdr3_nt: TGCGCCAGCAGCCAAGAGGGGGACTATGGCTACACCTTC
cdr3_aa: CASSQEGDYGYTF

d_call: -
clone_size: -
j_call: TRBJ2-1
v_call: TRBV10-1
cdr3_nt: TGCGCCAGCAGTGAGAGAGGGAGCTCCTACAATGAGCAGTTCTTC
cdr3_aa: CASSERGSSYNEQFF

d_call: -
clone_size: once
j_call: TRBJ2-2
v_call: TRBV6-5
cdr3_nt: TGTGCCAGCAGTTACCGGTTGTTTTCGGCCACCGGGGAGCTGTTTTTT
cdr3_aa: CASSYRLFSATGELFF

d_call: -
clone_size: -
j_call: TRBJ2-7
v_call: TRBV21-1
cdr3_nt: TGTGCCAGCAGCAAAGAAACAGGGGAAAGGGTAGGTGCCTATTCCTACGAGCAGTACTTC
cdr3_aa: CASSKETGERVGAYSYEQYF

d_call: -
clone_size: -
j_call: TRBJ2-1
v_call: TRBV5-1
cdr3_nt: TGCGCCACCAGAAGGTGGGTGTACTCCTACAATGAGCAGTTCTTC
cdr3_aa: CATRRWVYSYNEQFF

d_call: TRBD1
clone_size: -
j_call: TRBJ1-6
v_call: TRBV18
cdr3_nt: TGTGCCAGCTCACTCTCCGGGACAGGGTCGGGTTCACCCCTCCACTTT
cdr3_aa: CASSLSGTGSGSPLHF

d_call: -
clone_size: -
j_call: TRBJ2-5
v_call: TRBV5-6
cdr3_nt: TGTGCCAGCAGCTTGGGCAGGGGCGGTCTTGGGTACCAAGAGACCCAGTACTTC
cdr3_aa: CASSLGRGGLGYQETQYF

d_call: TRBD2
clone_size: -
j_call: TRBJ2-1
v_call: TRBV27
cdr3_nt: TGTGCCAGCAGCCACCTAGCGGGAGGGCCAGTAGGGAATGAGCAGTTCTTC
cdr3_aa: CASSHLAGGPVGNEQFF

d_call: TRBD1
clone_size: once
j_call: TRBJ2-3
v_call: TRBV5-1
cdr3_nt: TGCGCCAGCAGCCCGTCAGGGGGCATCGCAGATACGCAGTATTTT
cdr3_aa: CASSPSGGIADTQYF

d_call: -
clone_size: -
j_call: TRBJ2-3
v_call: TRBV7-8
cdr3_nt: TGTGCCAGCACCCGCACAGATACGCAGTATTTT
cdr3_aa: CASTRTDTQYF

d_call: -
clone_size: once
j_call: TRBJ1-1
v_call: TRBV15
cdr3_nt: TGTGCCACCAGCAGAGACCGAGGGACCACTGAAGCTTTCTTT
cdr3_aa: CATSRDRGTTEAFF

d_call: -
clone_size: -
j_call: TRBJ1-3
v_call: TRBV28
cdr3_nt: TGTGCCAGCCATAAGGCGGACAGAAACACCATATATTTT
cdr3_aa: CASHKADRNTIYF

d_call: TRBD2
clone_size: -
j_call: TRBJ2-1
v_call: TRBV5-8
cdr3_nt: TGTGCCAGCAGTATTCCTACTAGCGGGAGGGTCTACAATGAGCAGTTCTTC
cdr3_aa: CASSIPTSGRVYNEQFF

d_call: -
clone_size: once
j_call: TRBJ2-3
v_call: TRBV2
cdr3_nt: TGTGCCAGCAGTGCCGAGGGTGTTGGGTTGGATACGCAGTATTTT
cdr3_aa: CASSAEGVGLDTQYF

d_call: -
clone_size: few
j_call: TRBJ1-2
v_call: TRBV7-2
cdr3_nt: TGTGCCAGCAGCCAGGACAGTCATCTGGAGTCGACCTTC
cdr3_aa: CASSQDSHLESTF

d_call: -
clone_size: -
j_call: TRBJ1-4
v_call: TRBV6-4
cdr3_nt: TGTGCCAGCAGTGCCGTCCCGGGACATTCAACTAATGAAAAACTGTTTTTT
cdr3_aa: CASSAVPGHSTNEKLFF

d_call: -
clone_size: -
j_call: TRBJ1-5
v_call: TRBV2
cdr3_nt: TGTGCCAGCAGTGGTCACATTAGCAATCAGCCCCAGCATTTT
cdr3_aa: CASSGHISNQPQHF

d_call: TRBD1
clone_size: -
j_call: TRBJ1-5
v_call: TRBV2
cdr3_nt: TGTGCCAGCAGTGAACTGGACAGGGGGCAGCCCCAGCATTTT
cdr3_aa: CASSELDRGQPQHF

d_call: TRBD1
clone_size: -
j_call: TRBJ2-7
v_call: TRBV6-5
cdr3_nt: TGTGCCAGCAGCAGACCCGGACAGGGTCGCGAGCAGTACTTC
cdr3_aa: CASSRPGQGREQYF

d_call: TRBD1
clone_size: once
j_call: TRBJ1-4
v_call: TRBV6-5
cdr3_nt: TGTGCCAGCAGTAGCCCGGGACAGGGTTTCGGAAAACTGTTTTTT
cdr3_aa: CASSSPGQGFGKLFF

d_call: TRBD1
clone_size: -
j_call: TRBJ1-1
v_call: TRBV19
cdr3_nt: TGTGCCAGTAGTGTCCGGGACAGACACACTGAAGCTTTCTTT
cdr3_aa: CASSVRDRHTEAFF

d_call: TRBD1
clone_size: -
j_call: TRBJ1-4
v_call: TRBV5-6
cdr3_nt: TGTGCCAGCAGCTTGGGTGGGACAGGTTATGAAAAACTGTTTTTT
cdr3_aa: CASSLGGTGYEKLFF

d_call: TRBD1
clone_size: -
j_call: TRBJ2-7
v_call: TRBV2
cdr3_nt: TGTGCCAGCAGTGTGGACAGGGTTGGCGAGCAGTACTTC
cdr3_aa: CASSVDRVGEQYF

d_call: -
clone_size: -
j_call: TRBJ1-1
v_call: TRBV5-1
cdr3_nt: TGCGCCAGCAGCTCGGGGTCCGCGGGCACTGAAGCTTTCTTT
cdr3_aa: CASSSGSAGTEAFF